A single sample gave rise to the 20 T cell receptor beta chains below, sequenced in a study of post-analysis software for immune sequencing data. The TCR beta cDNA libraries contained unique molecular identifiers. Via MiXCR, TCRdb re-called the PCR reads, giving one row per CDR3 protein. The sample consists of about 770,000 distinct CDR3 sequences, just over 45% of them appearing once. The study's findings and limits: Comparison of patients with controls showed 4 to 6 TRBV segments more frequent in patients, TRBV5-6, TRBV5-1 and TRBV20-1 among them.

For these receptors, no antigen is known. The sequencing input was blood. These receptors came from a girl aged 10-17 years with multiple sclerosis.

This sequence joins TRBV29-1 and TRBJ2-7; D gene uncertain. The CDR3 is 12 residues long. Deletions cut 7 bases from V and 0 bases from J, with 10 bases between. CDR1 and CDR2 from the germline V gene are SQVTM and ANQGSEA. In nucleotides, the CDR3 is TGCAGCGCTGTCCAGAGCTCCTACGAGCAGTACTTC. It translates to CSAVQSSYEQYF.

The chain recombines TRBV12-3 or TRBV12-4 with TRBJ2-7; TRBD1 or TRBD2 may be the D gene (5 bases each). The ends were cut back, 5 bases at V and 2 bases at J, with 16 bases in the middle. The CDR3 sequence is 15 residues long. The CDR3 region is CASSRRDPKAYEQYF. CDR3 DNA: TGTGCCAGCAGTCGCCGGGACCCCAAGGCCTACGAGCAGTACTTC.

The gene calls are TRBV11-1 and TRBJ2-3, with 14 bases that match TRBD2. CDR3 length: 15 residues. Trimming cost V 5 bases and J 7 bases; bases outside gene matches: 5. Germline lookup yields CDR1 SGHAT and CDR2 FQDESV (reference sequence). The CDR3, as DNA: TGTGCCAGCAGCCGGGGGACTAGCGGGAGTCATACGCAGTATTTT. The encoded protein is CASSRGTSGSHTQYF.

In the case of this clonotype: At one boundary the junction diverges from the germline segment, which might be a read error. The rearrangement links TRBV12-3 or TRBV12-4 to TRBJ2-3; 7 bases align to TRBD2. The CDR3 consists of 15 residues. Here the CDR3 DNA reads TGTACCAGCAGTTTGGGTCTAGCGGTTACAGATACGCAGTATTTT. Translating gives CTSSLGLAVTDTQYF.

The table lists this clonotype with a count of one. The V call is TRBV7-9, the J call TRBJ1-4; TRBD1 matches at 10 bases. Germline V gives CDR1 SEHNR, CDR2 FQNEAQ (reference sequence). The CDR3 is made up of 15 amino acids. With V trimmed by 5 bases and J by 5 bases, 5 bases remained unmatched. CDR3 DNA sequence: TGTGCCAGCAGCGCGACAGGGGGCGCGAATGAAAAACTGTTTTTT. Translation gives CASSATGGANEKLFF.

The CDR3 region is CASSSLYNEQFF. The DNA for the CDR3 is TGTGCCAGCAGCTCGCTATACAATGAGCAGTTCTTC. The chain combines TRBV7-6 with TRBJ2-1; no clear D gene. The V end lost 4 bases, the J end lost 4 bases, and 5 bases lay between the germline ends. This CDR3 is built from 12 residues. Germline V lookup: CDR1 SGHVS, CDR2 FNYEAQ.

This clonotype was detected only a few times. The chain couples TRBV5-6 to TRBJ1-2; 7 positions agree with TRBD1. The germline V gene encodes CDR1 SGHDT and CDR2 YYEEEE. The CDR3 covers 16 residues. The ends lost 0 bases at V and 0 bases at J; junction bases unmatched: 5. Written as DNA, the CDR3 is TGTGCCAGCAGCTTGGGGACCAGGGGGACTAACTATGGCTACACCTTC. Translation: CASSLGTRGTNYGYTF. Using reference TRBV5-6 and TRBJ1-2 for the parts outside the CDR3, the full variable domain is DAGVTQSPTHLIKTRGQQVTLRCSPKSGHDTVSWYQQALGQGPQFIFQYYEEEERQRGNFPDRFSGHQFPNYSSELNVNALLLGDSALYLCASSLGTRGTNYGYTFGSGTRLTVV.

This clonotype has more than one count but fewer than ten. This may arise from a read error, as a much more abundant clone is one base away. The CDR3 DNA sequence: TGTGCCAGCAGTAAACCGGGACGGGGTCGGAATGAGCAGTTCTTC. This sequence encodes CASSKPGRGRNEQFF. The chain recombines TRBV12-3 or TRBV12-4 with TRBJ2-1; either TRBD1 or TRBD2 may fit D (5 bases each). Between the trimmed V and J ends, which lost 5 bases and 7 bases, there was a span of 18 bases. The CDR3 consists of 15 residues.

This clonotype has only a few counts. This rearrangement joins TRBV7-9 to TRBJ2-7; D unclear. The germline V gene encodes CDR1 SEHNR and CDR2 FQNEAQ (reference sequence). The ends were cut back, 3 bases at V and 1 base at J, with 7 bases in the middle. The length of the CDR3 is 13 residues. DNA for the CDR3: TGTGCCAGCAGCTTGGCTCAATCCTACGAGCAGTACTTC. Translated: CASSLAQSYEQYF.

This clonotype was seen just once. The rearrangement uses TRBV29-1 and TRBJ2-7, with TRBD1 as a possible D gene (5 bases). The CDR3 consists of 11 residues. Per germline, CDR1 SQVTM and CDR2 ANQGSEA. Trimming removed 7 bases from V and 6 bases from J, with 13 bases in between. For the CDR3, the DNA is TGCAGCGCGTCGACAGTTGCCGAGCAGTACTTC. This gives the protein CSASTVAEQYF.

The V and J genes are TRBV7-9 and TRBJ2-5; no clear D. The CDR3 runs to 13 residues. The germline V and J ends were trimmed by 5 bases and 5 bases, with 12 bases remaining between them. In germline, CDR1 is SEHNR, CDR2 FQNEAQ (reference sequence). CDR3 region: CASSGSRSETQYF. CDR3 DNA sequence: TGTGCCAGCAGCGGTAGCAGGAGTGAGACCCAGTACTTC.

This sequence joins TRBV28 and TRBJ2-3; D unclear. V was clipped by 6 bases and J by 6 bases, with 13 bases between them. CDR3 length: 13 amino acids. Looked up from germline, CDR1 is MDHEN and CDR2 is SYDVKM. CDR3 loop: CASSLNMWDTQYF. CDR3 nucleotides: TGTGCCAGCAGCCTTAATATGTGGGATACGCAGTATTTT.

The chain uses TRBV24-1 and TRBJ2-4; 9 nucleotides match TRBD1. The tail of the sequence fits TRBJ2-7 better, so the J call may be wrong. The length of the CDR3 is 15 residues. Germline V gene sequence: CDR1 KGHDR, CDR2 SFDVKD. In DNA, the CDR3 is TGTGCCACCAGTGATTCACCGGACAGGGGCTACGAGCAGTACTTC. Translated: CATSDSPDRGYEQYF.

The V gene is TRBV12-3 or TRBV12-4, the J gene TRBJ2-1; TRBD2 matches 7 bases. V lost 9 bases, J lost 8 bases, and 13 bases stayed unmatched. This CDR3 is 14 amino acids long. The CDR3 DNA follows: TGTGCCAGTCGATCGGGAGGCCTTATGGATGAGCAGTTCTTC. Translation: CASRSGGLMDEQFF.

The chain has TRBV19 and TRBJ1-5, with TRBD1 matching 10 bases. Germline CDR1 reads LNHDA; CDR2 reads SQIVND (reference sequence). With 6 bases clipped from V and 7 bases from J, the junction kept 6 bases outside the gene matches. The CDR3 covers 14 residues. CDR3 sequence: CASRGQGSSQPQHF. In DNA, the CDR3 is TGTGCCAGTAGGGGACAGGGGAGCAGCCAGCCCCAGCATTTT.

The V call is TRBV12-5, the J call TRBJ2-1; no clear D gene. V lost 1 base and J lost 10, with 11 bases in between. CDR3 length equals 13 residues. CDR1 LGHNT and CDR2 FRNRAP come from the germline V gene. The CDR3: CASGLEVGVEQFF. The CDR3 nucleotides are TGTGCTAGTGGTTTGGAGGTTGGGGTCGAGCAGTTCTTC.

This clonotype was recorded once. The chain recombines TRBV5-1 with TRBJ2-3; D ambiguous. The CDR3 loop spans 16 amino acids. CDR1 and CDR2 from the germline V gene are SGHRS and YFSETQ. Trimming took 4 bases from V and 0 from J, leaving 15 bases between them. The CDR3 here is CASSPGLSTSTDTQYF. CDR3 DNA: TGCGCCAGCAGCCCCGGCCTCTCCACTAGCACAGATACGCAGTATTTT.

Remarks on this clonotype: Germline is not matched at one junction end, which may reflect a read error. This sequence joins TRBV7-8 and TRBJ1-5; D is unclear. The CDR3 is made up of 15 amino acids. The V gene's germline CDR1 is SGHVS and CDR2 FQNEAQ. Written as DNA, the CDR3 is TGTGCCAGCAGCTTAGAATTTGGGAGCAATCAGCCCCAACATTTT. It yields the protein CASSLEFGSNQPQHF.

The rearrangement uses TRBV7-9 and TRBJ1-2, with unresolved D. The V and J ends lost 5 bases and 8 bases respectively, with 12 bases between them. The CDR3 extends over 12 amino acids. The germline V gene has CDR1 SEHNR and CDR2 FQNEAQ (reference sequence). The chain's CDR3 is CASSGSVFGYTF. The CDR3 DNA reads as TGTGCCAGCAGCGGCTCTGTCTTCGGCTACACCTTC.

V is TRBV24-1 and J is TRBJ2-1; 14 bases line up with TRBD2. The germline CDR1 and CDR2 sequences are KGHDR and SFDVKD. The length of the CDR3 is 14 residues. V lost 4 bases to trimming and J lost 13 bases; unmatched junction nucleotides: 5. The CDR3 region is CATSDEGLAGAQFF. The CDR3 nucleotides read TGTGCCACCAGTGACGAGGGACTAGCGGGAGCACAGTTCTTC.